One sample yielded the 7 T cell receptor beta chains listed below, sequenced in a study of a mutant IDH1 vaccine in newly diagnosed glioma. The antigens of these receptors remain unknown. The data were produced by immunoSEQ multiplex PCR, yet TCRdb's version contains in-frame clones alone and is incomplete. The table lists about 54,000 clones, 84% of them singletons. Time point specified: week 35, safety follow-up. Each dose delivered 300 ug of mutant IDH1 20-mer peptide subcutaneously with imiquimod. Material: PBMCs, obtained from a glioma patient whose treatment included an IDH1 peptide vaccine. These receptors all stem from a woman between 18 and 29 years old with glioma.

The chain joins TRBV27 to TRBJ2-2; 9 bases are shared with TRBD1. This CDR3 comprises 18 residues. Germline values: CDR1 MNHEY, CDR2 SMNVEV (reference sequence). V was pared by 2 bases and J by 4 bases, with 11 bases of the junction left unmatched. In nucleotides, the CDR3 is TGTGCCAGCAGTTTAAAGGGCTGGGACAGGGTGATCACCGGGGAGCTGTTTTTT. Translated, it gives CASSLKGWDRVITGELFF.

This chain joins TRBV9 and TRBJ1-2; D is unclear. CDR1 is SGDLS, CDR2 YYNGEE, per germline. With 4 bases removed from V and 4 bases from J, the gap between germline ends came to 14 bases. This CDR3 is 14 amino acids long. CDR3 in DNA: TGTGCCAGCAGCTCTCCGGGAGGAAGCTATGGCTACACCTTC. Protein: CASSSPGGSYGYTF.

J is TRBJ2-7 and V is TRBV7-9, with 7 bases fitting TRBD1. The CDR3 runs to 14 residues. Germline V gene data show CDR1 as SEHNR and CDR2 as FQNEAQ (reference sequence). J lost 0 bases, V lost 5 bases, and 4 bases had no gene match. CDR3 in amino acids: CASSQDRFSYEQYF. The CDR3 nucleotides are TGTGCCAGCAGCCAGGACAGGTTCTCCTACGAGCAGTACTTC.

This clone has a handful of counts. V and J are TRBV5-1 and TRBJ1-1; D unresolved. Per germline, CDR1 SGHRS and CDR2 YFSETQ. V was pared by 5 bases and J by 7 bases, with 18 bases between. The CDR3 length is 14 residues. CDR3 bases: TGCGCCAGCAGGGAGGTGGGATCCAGCGTTGAAGCTTTCTTT. This translates into CASREVGSSVEAFF.

The rearrangement joins TRBV7-2 to TRBJ2-3; D ambiguous. This CDR3 has 14 amino acids. The V and J ends lost 1 base and 2 bases respectively, with 7 bases between them. Looked up from germline, CDR1 is SGHTA and CDR2 is FQGNSA. This CDR3 is CASSLVAYTDTQYF. For the CDR3, the DNA is TGTGCCAGCAGCTTAGTGGCGTACACAGATACGCAGTATTTT.

V is TRBV19 and J is TRBJ2-7; D is perhaps TRBD2 (6 bases). CDR1 is LNHDA, CDR2 SQIVND, per germline (reference sequence). The CDR3 is 18 amino acids. Trimming took off 4 bases at V and 0 bases at J, with 22 bases between the two ends. For the CDR3, the DNA is TGTGCCAGTAGTAAAAACCCCCGGAGGGATCCGAGCTCCTACGAGCAGTACTTC. Protein product: CASSKNPRRDPSSYEQYF.

The chain uses TRBV7-2 and TRBJ2-3, with a possible D match to TRBD2 (6 bases). The V and J ends lost 1 base and 4 bases respectively, with 15 bases between them. CDR1 is SGHTA and CDR2 is FQGNSA in the germline V gene. This CDR3 is built from 16 residues. CDR3 sequence reads: CASSLEAGRGADTQYF. CDR3 coding DNA: TGTGCCAGCAGCTTAGAAGCGGGCCGGGGAGCAGATACGCAGTATTTT. The full variable domain, in which reference TRBV7-2 and TRBJ2-3 provide the parts outside the CDR3, is GAGVSQSPSNKVTEKGKDVELRCDPISGHTALYWYRQSLGQGLEFLIYFQGNSAPDKSGLPSDRFSAERTGGSVSTLTIQRTQQEDSAVYLCASSLEAGRGADTQYFGPGTRLTVL.